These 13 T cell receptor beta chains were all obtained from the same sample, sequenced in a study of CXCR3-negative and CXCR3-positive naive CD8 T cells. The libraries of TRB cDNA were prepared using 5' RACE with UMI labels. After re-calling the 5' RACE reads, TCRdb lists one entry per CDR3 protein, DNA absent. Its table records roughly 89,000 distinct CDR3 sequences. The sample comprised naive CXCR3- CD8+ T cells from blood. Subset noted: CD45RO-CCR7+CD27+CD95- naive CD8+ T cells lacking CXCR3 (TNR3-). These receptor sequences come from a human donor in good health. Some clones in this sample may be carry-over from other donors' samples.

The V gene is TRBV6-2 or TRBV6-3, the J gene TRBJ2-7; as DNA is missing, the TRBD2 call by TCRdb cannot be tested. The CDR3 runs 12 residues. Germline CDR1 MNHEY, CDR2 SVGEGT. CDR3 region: CASTGTPREQYF.

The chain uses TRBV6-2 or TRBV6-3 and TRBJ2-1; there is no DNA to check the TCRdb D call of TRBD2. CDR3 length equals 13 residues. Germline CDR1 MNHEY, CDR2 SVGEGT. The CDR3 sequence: CASRGGPVDEQFF.

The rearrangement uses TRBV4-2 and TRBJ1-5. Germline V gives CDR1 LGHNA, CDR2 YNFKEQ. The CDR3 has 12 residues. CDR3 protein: CASSQDNQPQHF.

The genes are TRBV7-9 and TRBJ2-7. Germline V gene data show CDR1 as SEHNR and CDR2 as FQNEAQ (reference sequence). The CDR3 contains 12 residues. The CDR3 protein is CASSDQYYEQYF.

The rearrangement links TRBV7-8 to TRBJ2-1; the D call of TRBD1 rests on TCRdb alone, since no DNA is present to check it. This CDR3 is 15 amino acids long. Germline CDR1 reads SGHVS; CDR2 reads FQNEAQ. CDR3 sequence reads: CASSPRGGAYNEQFF.

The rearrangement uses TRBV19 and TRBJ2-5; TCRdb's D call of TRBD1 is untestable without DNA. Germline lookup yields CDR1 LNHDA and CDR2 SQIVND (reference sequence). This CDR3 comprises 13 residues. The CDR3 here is CASSPGPQETQYF.

The CDR3 protein is CSEVRSGSTYNEQFF. V and J are TRBV20-1 and TRBJ2-1. Per germline, CDR1 DFQATT and CDR2 SNEGSKA (reference sequence). There are 15 residues in the CDR3.

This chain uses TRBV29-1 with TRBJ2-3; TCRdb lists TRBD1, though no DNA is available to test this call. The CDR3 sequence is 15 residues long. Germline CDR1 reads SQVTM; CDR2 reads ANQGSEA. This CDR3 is CSVVFWGSYTDTQYF.

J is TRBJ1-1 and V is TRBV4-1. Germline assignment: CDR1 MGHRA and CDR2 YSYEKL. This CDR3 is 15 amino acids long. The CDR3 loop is CASSQDLGGANEAFF.

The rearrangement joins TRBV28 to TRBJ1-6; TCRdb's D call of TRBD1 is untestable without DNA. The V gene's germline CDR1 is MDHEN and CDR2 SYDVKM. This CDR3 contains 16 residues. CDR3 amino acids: CASTPTGSSYNSPLHF.

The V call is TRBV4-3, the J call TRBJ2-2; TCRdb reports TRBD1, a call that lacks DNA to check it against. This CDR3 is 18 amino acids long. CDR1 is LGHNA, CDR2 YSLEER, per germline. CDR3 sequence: CASSQEGVRDSNTGELFF.

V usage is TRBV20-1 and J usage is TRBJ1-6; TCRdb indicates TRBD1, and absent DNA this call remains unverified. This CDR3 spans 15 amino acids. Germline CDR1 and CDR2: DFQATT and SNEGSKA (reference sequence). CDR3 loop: CSASDYRGDNSPLHF.

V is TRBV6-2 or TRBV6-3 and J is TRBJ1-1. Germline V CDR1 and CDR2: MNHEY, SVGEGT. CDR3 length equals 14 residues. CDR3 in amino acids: CASGDWRANTEAFF.